This entry lists 3 T cell receptor beta chains sequenced from one sample in a study of cytomegalovirus exposure and HLA in healthy donors. The study ran its PCR with 60 Vbeta and 13 Jbeta primers. The method was immunoSEQ multiplex PCR; TCRdb's version includes in-frame clones alone and lacks a portion of them. The repertoire has roughly 130,000 clones, 74% of them found once; the top ten carry around 5.5%. Sequencing was done on a sample of PBMCs. Receptors originate from a woman aged 45 to 65 in good health and CMV-seropositive.

This clone has only a few counts. This rearrangement joins TRBV12-2 to TRBJ2-7; whether TRBD2, the table's D call, matches the DNA was not checked. TRBV12-2 is a pseudogene. The CDR3 runs 16 residues. DNA of the CDR3: TGTGCAAGTCGCTTAGAAGGAGGGGCGAAGTCCTACGAGCAGTACTTC. Residues: CASRLEGGAKSYEQYF.

V gene TRBV4-2 combines with J gene TRBJ2-7; TRBD1 is a possible D gene (8 bases). The CDR3 loop spans 15 amino acids. The germline V gene encodes CDR1 LGHNA and CDR2 YNFKEQ. V was cut by 4 bases and J by 2 bases, with 15 bases left in between. CDR3 region: CASSRDRGGTYEQYF. CDR3 coding DNA: TGTGCCAGCAGCCGCGACAGGGGAGGGACCTACGAGCAGTACTTC.

The chain joins TRBV18 to TRBJ2-1, with D possibly being TRBD1 (5 bases). V dropped 3 bases and J dropped 7 bases, with 10 bases sitting between them. CDR3 size: 13 residues. Germline CDR1 KGHSH, CDR2 LQKENI. Here the CDR3 reads CASSPGLKNEQFF. The CDR3 DNA reads as TGTGCCAGCTCACCGGGGCTAAAGAATGAGCAGTTCTTC.